This entry lists 25 T cell receptor beta chains sequenced from one sample in a study of blood T cell repertoires in COVID-19. Assay: immunoSEQ multiplex PCR; the TCRdb copy retains only in-frame clones and omits some. Here the sample spans about 480,000 clones, approximately 90% being singletons. Material: peripheral blood. These receptor sequences come from a woman in her fifties or sixties with COVID-19, enrolled during active disease.

J is TRBJ2-1 and V is TRBV11-3; 7 bases map to TRBD2. Trimming removed 4 bases from V and 5 bases from J; junction bases left unmatched: 8. The CDR3 sequence is 15 residues long. Germline V gene sequence: CDR1 SGHNT, CDR2 YENEEA. CDR3 amino acids: CASSSRTSKNNEQFF. CDR3 in DNA: TGTGCCAGCAGCTCTCGGACTAGTAAAAACAATGAGCAGTTCTTC.

The chain recombines TRBV18 with TRBJ2-1; D remains unclear. In germline, CDR1 is KGHSH, CDR2 LQKENI. The CDR3 covers 12 residues. V was pared by 6 bases and J by 7 bases, with 10 bases between. Here the CDR3 DNA reads TGTGCCAGCTCGCCTCAACTAAATGAGCAGTTCTTC. It yields the protein CASSPQLNEQFF.

This clone was picked up one time. This rearrangement joins TRBV5-1 to TRBJ1-6; weak D call: TRBD1 (6 bases). The CDR3 spans 16 residues. The germline V gene encodes CDR1 SGHRS and CDR2 YFSETQ. V dropped 0 bases and J dropped 10 bases, with 17 bases sitting between them. This chain's CDR3 is CASSLEGQVLLSPLHF. The CDR3 DNA sequence: TGCGCCAGCAGCTTGGAGGGACAAGTTCTTCTCTCACCCCTCCACTTT.

The chain recombines TRBV12-3 or TRBV12-4 with TRBJ1-1; tentative D call: TRBD1 (6 bases). This CDR3 has 13 amino acids. V lost 5 bases to trimming and J lost 4 bases, with 11 bases between them. The CDR3 spells CASSQGWVTEAFF. Here the CDR3 DNA reads TGTGCCAGCAGTCAGGGGTGGGTCACTGAAGCTTTCTTT.

J is TRBJ2-7 and V is TRBV7-8, with TRBD2 identical over 8 bases. The V and J ends lost 0 bases and 7 bases, in that order; junction bases with no gene match: 5. This CDR3 is 14 amino acids long. The germline gives CDR1 SGHVS, CDR2 FQNEAQ. This CDR3 is CASSLASGAGEQYF. CDR3 nucleotides: TGTGCCAGCAGCTTAGCTAGCGGGGCTGGGGAGCAGTACTTC.

The genes are TRBV4-1 and TRBJ1-2; 9 nucleotides match TRBD1. The CDR3 consists of 15 residues. The ends lost 1 base at V and 5 bases at J; junction bases unmatched: 5. Germline V gene sequence: CDR1 MGHRA, CDR2 YSYEKL. CDR3 sequence reads: CASSQAGTGIYGYTF. The CDR3, as DNA: TGCGCCAGCAGCCAAGCCGGGACAGGGATATATGGCTACACCTTC.

To note about this clone: Other DNA sequences in this specimen translate into the identical CDR3. The chain combines TRBV5-1 with TRBJ1-1; possibly TRBD1 for D (5 bases). Germline-derived CDR1 and CDR2 are SGHRS and YFSETQ. V lost 0 bases to trimming and J lost 1 base, with 10 bases between them. The CDR3 runs to 15 residues. Here the CDR3 reads CASSLGGGENTEAFF. The CDR3 bases are TGCGCCAGCAGCTTGGGCGGGGGGGAGAACACTGAAGCTTTCTTT. Using reference TRBV5-1 and TRBJ1-1 for the parts outside the CDR3, the full variable domain is KAGVTQTPRYLIKTRGQQVTLSCSPISGHRSVSWYQQTPGQGLQFLFEYFSETQRNKGNFPGRFSGRQFSNSRSEMNVSTLELGDSALYLCASSLGGGENTEAFFGQGTRLTVV.

The rearrangement joins TRBV9 to TRBJ2-3, with no clear D. Trimming left V 0 bases short and J 5 bases short, with 4 bases between. Germline V lookup: CDR1 SGDLS, CDR2 YYNGEE. This CDR3 has 12 amino acids. The CDR3, as DNA: TGTGCCAGCAGCGTAGCAGAAGATACGCAGTATTTT. This encodes CASSVAEDTQYF.

V usage is TRBV2 and J usage is TRBJ1-1, with unresolved D. The CDR3 covers 16 residues. CDR1 and CDR2 (germline): SNHLY, FYNNEI. The V and J ends lost 5 bases and 2 bases respectively, with 18 bases between them. This chain's CDR3 is CASSPARAGENTEAFF. The CDR3 bases are TGTGCCAGCAGTCCAGCCCGAGCAGGCGAAAACACTGAAGCTTTCTTT.

The CDR3 nucleotides read TGCGCCAGCAGCTTGGATGGGGGGATCAATCAGCCCCAGCATTTT. Amino acids: CASSLDGGINQPQHF. V gene TRBV5-1 combines with J gene TRBJ1-5; weak D call: TRBD1 (5 bases). V was clipped by 0 bases and J by 3 bases, with 10 bases between them. The CDR3 extends over 15 amino acids. Per germline, CDR1 SGHRS and CDR2 YFSETQ.

The rearrangement uses TRBV27 and TRBJ2-3, with D perhaps TRBD2 (6 bases). Germline assignment: CDR1 MNHEY and CDR2 SMNVEV (reference sequence). The CDR3 spans 14 residues. V gave up 2 bases and J gave up 2 bases, with 8 bases separating them. The CDR3 region has the DNA TGTGCCAGCAGTTTAGGAGGGTTCACAGATACGCAGTATTTT. Residues: CASSLGGFTDTQYF.

V gene TRBV12-5 combines with J gene TRBJ1-5; TRBD1 matches 7 bases. V shed 6 bases and J 2 bases; nucleotides not matched to a gene: 10. The CDR3 extends over 16 amino acids. Germline V CDR1 and CDR2: LGHNT, FRNRAP. The CDR3 sequence: CASGPHRQGGNQPQHF. For the CDR3, the DNA is TGTGCTAGTGGCCCCCATCGACAGGGTGGCAATCAGCCCCAGCATTTT.

CDR3 nucleotides: TGTGCCAGCAGCCAGGGGCGTCGGACAGATACGCAGTATTTT. Its translation: CASSQGRRTDTQYF. J is TRBJ2-3 and V is TRBV3-1 (or the pseudogene TRBV3-2); D possibly corresponds to TRBD1 (5 bases). This CDR3 is built from 14 residues. Trimming left V 3 bases short and J 3 bases short, with 10 bases between. Germline V gene sequence: CDR1 LGHDT, CDR2 YNNKEL (reference sequence).

The J gene is TRBJ1-5, the V gene TRBV20-1, with a possible D match to TRBD1 (6 bases). Germline CDR1 DFQATT, CDR2 SNEGSKA (reference sequence). The CDR3 is made up of 16 amino acids. V was pared by 3 bases and J by 0 bases, with 15 bases between. CDR3 sequence (DNA): TGCAGTGCTAGTAACCCGCTACAGGGTAGCAATCAGCCCCAGCATTTT. Amino acid sequence: CSASNPLQGSNQPQHF.

The chain links TRBV19 to TRBJ1-5; D possibly corresponds to TRBD1 (5 bases). V shed 10 bases and J shed 1 base, with 8 bases lying between them. The CDR3 sequence is 12 residues long. Germline-derived CDR1 and CDR2 are LNHDA and SQIVND (reference sequence). The CDR3 sequence: CATRQSNQPQHF. As DNA, the CDR3 is TGTGCCACCAGACAGAGCAATCAGCCCCAGCATTTT.

The rearrangement joins TRBV2 to TRBJ1-1, with D perhaps matching TRBD1 (5 bases). V gave up 3 bases and J gave up 4 bases, with 15 bases separating them. The germline gives CDR1 SNHLY, CDR2 FYNNEI. CDR3 size: 15 residues. The CDR3 region is CASSEGRGIGTEAFF. For the CDR3, the DNA is TGTGCCAGCAGTGAGGGACGGGGGATAGGCACTGAAGCTTTCTTT.

The chain is built from TRBV6-5 and TRBJ2-1; 12 nucleotides agree with TRBD2. Trimming took 7 bases from V and 3 from J; bases not matched to a gene: 1. The CDR3 loop spans 14 amino acids. Germline lookup yields CDR1 MNHEY and CDR2 SVGAGI. Here the CDR3 reads CASKTSGGYNEQFF. The CDR3 DNA reads as TGTGCCAGCAAGACTAGCGGGGGCTACAATGAGCAGTTCTTC.

The rearrangement links TRBV19 to TRBJ1-1; tentative D call: TRBD1 (6 bases). CDR3 length: 14 amino acids. Germline loops: CDR1 LNHDA, CDR2 SQIVND (reference sequence). Trimming cost V 5 bases and J 5 bases, with 15 bases left between them. The CDR3 DNA sequence: TGTGCCAGTAGTGGGCGCGGGGGGCAGACTGAAGCTTTCTTT. The encoded protein is CASSGRGGQTEAFF.

The rearrangement links TRBV7-9 to TRBJ1-4; D remains ambiguous. This CDR3 spans 14 amino acids. The V end lost 5 bases, the J end lost 3 bases, and 10 bases lay between the germline ends. Germline CDR1 SEHNR, CDR2 FQNEAQ (reference sequence). CDR3 coding DNA: TGTGCCAGCAGCCCAACTAAGGCTAATGAAAAACTGTTTTTT. It encodes CASSPTKANEKLFF. Full variable domain (outside the CDR3, taken from reference TRBV7-9 and TRBJ1-4): DTGVSQNPRHKITKRGQNVTFRCDPISEHNRLYWYRQTLGQGPEFLTYFQNEAQLEKSRLLSDRFSAERPKGSFSTLEIQRTEQGDSAMYLCASSPTKANEKLFFGSGTQLSVL.

The V call is TRBV19, the J call TRBJ1-3, with D uncertain. Looked up from germline, CDR1 is LNHDA and CDR2 is SQIVND (reference sequence). Trimming removed 0 bases from V and 0 bases from J, with 6 bases in between. The CDR3 covers 15 residues. CDR3 sequence reads: CASSIEWASGNTIYF. The CDR3 nucleotides are TGTGCCAGTAGTATAGAATGGGCCTCTGGAAACACCATATATTTT.

The V call is TRBV20-1, the J call TRBJ1-6; maybe TRBD1 (5 bases). The germline CDR1 and CDR2 sequences are DFQATT and SNEGSKA (reference sequence). The V end was cut by 3 bases, the J end by 10 bases, with 13 bases between. CDR3 length: 13 amino acids. CDR3 in amino acids: CSASGSKGSPLHF. In DNA, the CDR3 is TGCAGTGCTAGTGGCTCTAAGGGGTCACCCCTCCACTTT.

The chain joins TRBV6-5 to TRBJ2-3; 7 positions agree with TRBD2. CDR3 length: 15 amino acids. Germline lookup yields CDR1 MNHEY and CDR2 SVGAGI. The junction had 7 bases not matched to a gene; V was cut back by 4 bases and J by 3 bases. CDR3 loop: CASSSLAESTDTQYF. The CDR3, as DNA: TGTGCCAGCAGTTCCCTAGCGGAATCTACAGATACGCAGTATTTT.

This chain connects TRBV19 to TRBJ2-1; TRBD1 is a possible D gene (6 bases). CDR3 length: 16 amino acids. Deletions cut 6 bases from V and 3 bases from J, with 18 bases between. In germline, CDR1 is LNHDA, CDR2 SQIVND (reference sequence). CDR3 bases: TGTGCCAGTAGCCCCCGGAGACAGGCCATCTACAATGAGCAGTTCTTC. Its protein product is CASSPRRQAIYNEQFF. The whole variable domain, filled in from reference TRBV19 and TRBJ2-1, reads DGGITQSPKYLFRKEGQNVTLSCEQNLNHDAMYWYRQDPGQGLRLIYYSQIVNDFQKGDIAEGYSVSREKKESFPLTVTSAQKNPTAFYLCASSPRRQAIYNEQFFGPGTRLTVL.

Remarks on this clone: The sample contains more than one DNA sequence encoding this CDR3. The V call is TRBV12-3 or TRBV12-4, the J call TRBJ1-1; D may be TRBD1 (5 bases). CDR3 length: 12 residues. Trimming pared 2 bases from V and 4 bases from J, leaving 5 bases between. CDR3 protein: CASSLRGTEAFF. DNA for the CDR3: TGTGCCAGCAGTTTAAGGGGCACTGAAGCTTTCTTT.

The chain carries TRBV25-1 and TRBJ1-2; D unclear. CDR1 is MGHDK and CDR2 is SYGVNS in the germline V gene. The length of the CDR3 is 14 residues. V was shortened by 2 bases and J by 8 bases, with 15 bases between the two germline ends. This CDR3 reads CASSETGAEWGYTF. The CDR3 bases are TGTGCCAGCAGTGAAACGGGTGCCGAGTGGGGCTACACCTTC.